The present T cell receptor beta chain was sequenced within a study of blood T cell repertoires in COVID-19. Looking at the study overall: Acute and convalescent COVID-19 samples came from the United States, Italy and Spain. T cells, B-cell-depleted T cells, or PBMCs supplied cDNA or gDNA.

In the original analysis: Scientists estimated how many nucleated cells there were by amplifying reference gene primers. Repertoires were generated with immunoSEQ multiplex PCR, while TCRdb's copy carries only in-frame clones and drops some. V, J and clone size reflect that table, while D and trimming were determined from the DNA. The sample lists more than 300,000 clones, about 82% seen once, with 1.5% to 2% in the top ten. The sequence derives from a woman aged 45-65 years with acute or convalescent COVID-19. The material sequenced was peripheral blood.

The CDR3 DNA follows: TGTGCCAGCAGAGCGAATACGGAGTTATCCTACGAGCAGTACTTC. Its protein is CASRANTELSYEQYF. The chain has TRBV2 and TRBJ2-7; D not certain. There are 15 residues in the CDR3. From germline, CDR1 is SNHLY and CDR2 FYNNEI. Trimming removed 6 bases at V and 1 base at J, with 16 bases between.